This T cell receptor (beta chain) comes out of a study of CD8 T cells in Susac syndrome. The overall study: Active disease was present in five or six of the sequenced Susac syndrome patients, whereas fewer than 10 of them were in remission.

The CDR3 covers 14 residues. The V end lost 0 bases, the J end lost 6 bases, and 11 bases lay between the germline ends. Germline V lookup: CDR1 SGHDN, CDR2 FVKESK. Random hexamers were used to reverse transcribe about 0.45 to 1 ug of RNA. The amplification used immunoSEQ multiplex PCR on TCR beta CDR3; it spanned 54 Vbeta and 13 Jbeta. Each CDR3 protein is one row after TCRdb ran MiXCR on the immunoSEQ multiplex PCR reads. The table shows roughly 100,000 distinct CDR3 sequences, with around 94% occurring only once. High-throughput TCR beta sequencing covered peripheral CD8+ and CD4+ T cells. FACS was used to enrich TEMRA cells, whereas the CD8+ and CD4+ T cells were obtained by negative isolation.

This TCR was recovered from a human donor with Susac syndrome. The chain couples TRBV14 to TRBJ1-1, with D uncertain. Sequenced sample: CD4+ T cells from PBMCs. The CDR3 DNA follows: TGTGCCAGCAGCCAAGAAGTTTCGGCAGCTGAAGCTTTCTTT. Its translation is CASSQEVSAAEAFF.